This TCR beta chain was recorded in a study of blood T cell repertoires in COVID-19. Study background: PBMCs, B-cell-depleted T cells, or T cells provided the cDNA or gDNA that made up the material.

Seattle researchers signed up patients amid active infection and tracked them longitudinally. Original processing notes: By means of reference gene primer amplification, nucleated cell counts were estimated. The repertoire was sequenced with immunoSEQ multiplex PCR; TCRdb's copy has only in-frame clones and lacks some. The V and J calls and clone size are taken from that table; D and trimming were inferred from the DNA. The sample has 85,000 to 95,000 clones, roughly 90% seen once; the top ten hold roughly 5%. V lost 3 bases to trimming and J lost 3 bases, with 14 bases between them. Germline CDR1 reads MNHEY; CDR2 reads SVGAGI. CDR3 length equals 15 residues.

Material for sequencing was peripheral blood. The chain is built from TRBV6-5 and TRBJ1-2; possibly TRBD1 for D (6 bases). The sequence came from a man between 60 and 75 years old with COVID-19, enrolled during active disease. In nucleotides, the CDR3 is TGTGCCAGCAGTTATGTGGGGGCGGAGTACTATGGCTACACCTTC. Translation: CASSYVGAEYYGYTF.